The TCR beta chain under discussion was sequenced for a study of beta chain features in type 1 diabetes. Background on the study: Patients were similar to healthy donors in age and gender (as well as in cell yields). Examination spanned around 110 million sorted cells from all samples.

The authors sorted CD4+ naive, central memory, regulatory and stem cell-like memory cells via CD45RO/CCR7/CD25/CD127/CD95/CD27. The study, taken as a whole, reports: For patients and controls alike, PCR might favor shorter templates to the same degree.

Trimming cost V 0 bases and J 5 bases; bases outside gene matches: 4. CDR3 length equals 17 residues. Germline assignment: CDR1 LGHNA and CDR2 YNFKEQ. The whole isolated RNA underwent reverse transcription, so sequencing captured expressed TCRB transcripts. Assay: immunoSEQ multiplex PCR; the TCRdb copy retains only in-frame clones and omits some. The sample lists about 350,000 clones, roughly 21% occurring once. Comment on this clone: Its target is unknown.

This chain links TRBV4-2 with TRBJ2-1; TRBD2 agrees at 13 bases. The sample taken for sequencing was naive CD4+ T cells from blood. The origin of this receptor is a woman between 18 and 29 years old in good health. The CDR3 is CASSQEETSGGNNEQFF. DNA of the CDR3: TGTGCCAGCAGCCAAGAAGAGACTAGCGGGGGGAACAATGAGCAGTTCTTC.